This TCR beta chain was sequenced during a study of CD8+ T cells in alopecia areata. cDNA serving as the sequencing template came from extracted, reverse transcribed RNA. The repertoire was sequenced with immunoSEQ multiplex PCR; TCRdb's copy has only in-frame clones and lacks some. Found here are about 160,000 clones, less than 70% of them singletons; the top ten hold 0.91%. Specified treatment: oral pan-JAK inhibitor, 5-10 mg twice daily. Germline CDR1 and CDR2: LNHDA and SQIVND (reference sequence). The CDR3 covers 13 residues. V was trimmed by 8 bases and J by 4 bases, leaving 14 bases between them. This clone was picked up a small number of times. Its antigen is as yet unknown. General study points: In scalp, tofacitinib significantly decreased clonality and expanded CD8+ clones among the top 100.

This sequence joins TRBV19 and TRBJ1-1; TRBD1 might be the D (6 bases). The sample consisted of CD4+ T cells sorted from blood, taken at week 4, from a patient treated with tofacitinib. The clonotype was recovered from a human donor with alopecia areata. DNA for the CDR3: TGTGCCAGTCACAGGGCGGAGGGCACTGAAGCTTTCTTT. Encoded protein: CASHRAEGTEAFF.